These 16 T cell receptor beta chains share one sample of origin, sequenced in a study of radiotherapy plus CTLA-4 blockade in lung cancer. The repertoire was sequenced with immunoSEQ multiplex PCR; TCRdb's copy has only in-frame clones and lacks some. The sample contains tens of thousands of clones, roughly 90% of which appear only once. Source: peripheral blood, taken from a patient treated with radiotherapy plus ipilimumab. These receptors all come from a human donor with non-small cell lung cancer whose response to radiotherapy plus ipilimumab could not be evaluated.

The table lists this clone with a count of one. The chain combines TRBV5-6 with TRBJ2-7; D not certain. CDR3 size: 14 residues. Germline V CDR1 and CDR2: SGHDT, YYEEEE. V dropped 3 bases and J dropped 0 bases, with 10 bases sitting between them. The chain's CDR3 is CASSYSRTSYEQYF. The CDR3 nucleotides are TGTGCCAGCAGCTACAGTAGAACCTCCTACGAGCAGTACTTC.

V gene TRBV28 combines with J gene TRBJ1-5, with 8 bases aligning to TRBD1. V shed 8 bases, J shed 5 bases, and the junction held 8 bases outside the gene matches. The CDR3 extends over 14 amino acids. The V gene's germline CDR1 is MDHEN and CDR2 SYDVKM. The CDR3 nucleotides read TGTGCCAGCTTCCCGGGACAGGCGGATCAGCCCCAGCATTTT. This codes for CASFPGQADQPQHF.

This clone appeared once. The V and J genes are TRBV9 and TRBJ1-2, with 7 bases that match TRBD1. The CDR3 is 14 residues long. Looked up from germline, CDR1 is SGDLS and CDR2 is YYNGEE. V shed 4 bases, J shed 5 bases, and the junction held 8 bases outside the gene matches. CDR3 protein: CASSTQTGPYGYTF. The DNA of the CDR3 is TGTGCCAGCAGCACCCAGACAGGGCCTTATGGCTACACCTTC.

The rearrangement links TRBV11-3 to TRBJ1-1, with D tentatively TRBD1 (5 bases). The V and J ends lost 4 bases and 1 base respectively, with 7 bases between them. CDR3 length: 13 amino acids. CDR1 is SGHNT and CDR2 is YENEEA in the germline V gene. Here the CDR3 reads CASSSDRNTEAFF. The CDR3, as DNA: TGTGCCAGCAGCTCCGACAGGAACACTGAAGCTTTCTTT.

V usage is TRBV23-1 and J usage is TRBJ1-1; D gene uncertain. TRBV23-1 is annotated as an ORF whose role is uncertain. The CDR3 covers 17 residues. Trimming cost V 0 bases and J 1 base, with 15 bases left between them. CDR3 sequence (DNA): TGCGCCAGCAGTCAATCCCGCGGAGGCCAGAAGAACACTGAAGCTTTCTTT. This gives the protein CASSQSRGGQKNTEAFF.

The chain uses TRBV18 and TRBJ2-6, with 11 bases lining up with TRBD1. V was pared by 3 bases and J by 6 bases, with 7 bases of the junction left unmatched. The CDR3 sequence is 17 residues long. The germline CDR1 and CDR2 sequences are KGHSH and LQKENI. The CDR3 region is CASSPGDRGYTANVLTF. CDR3 coding DNA: TGTGCCAGCTCACCCGGGGACAGGGGGTATACGGCCAACGTCCTGACTTTC.

The chain employs TRBV9 and TRBJ2-2; 9 nucleotides match TRBD1. The CDR3 extends over 15 amino acids. Trimming cost V 4 bases and J 5 bases; bases outside gene matches: 6. The germline V gene has CDR1 SGDLS and CDR2 YYNGEE. The CDR3 DNA follows: TGTGCCAGCAGCCCGGGACAGGGTAGGACCGGGGAGCTGTTTTTT. It yields the protein CASSPGQGRTGELFF.

CDR3 DNA sequence: TGTGCCAGCCGACCAGGATTCGGTGGCTACACCTTC. Translating it yields CASRPGFGGYTF. V and J are TRBV6-5 and TRBJ1-2; D call uncertain. The CDR3 sequence is 12 residues long. Trimming shortened V by 8 bases and J by 7 bases, and 14 bases separated the two germline ends. Germline loops: CDR1 MNHEY, CDR2 SVGAGI.

This chain links TRBV4-3 with TRBJ1-2; D is undetermined. V was pared by 5 bases and J by 4 bases, with 11 bases between. The CDR3 consists of 13 residues. Germline CDR1 is LGHNA and CDR2 is YSLEER. The chain's CDR3 is CASSSGRIYGYTF. As DNA, the CDR3 is TGCGCCAGCAGCAGCGGACGGATCTATGGCTACACCTTC.

Only one count was recorded for this clone. The chain carries TRBV4-3 and TRBJ1-1, with D possibly matching TRBD1 (5 bases). The CDR3 length is 17 residues. Trimming removed 1 base at V and 1 base at J, with 16 bases between. CDR1 is LGHNA, CDR2 YSLEER, per germline. For the CDR3, the DNA is TGCGCCAGCAGCCAAGTTAAATCGGCCAGGGCGAACACTGAAGCTTTCTTT. Amino acids: CASSQVKSARANTEAFF.

V gene TRBV6-4 combines with J gene TRBJ2-1, with 7 bases aligning to TRBD2. J gave up 4 bases and V 6 bases, and 9 bases lay outside the gene matches. The CDR3 loop spans 15 amino acids. The V gene's germline CDR1 is MRHNA and CDR2 SNTAGT. CDR3 sequence reads: CASRPWREWYNEQFF. The CDR3 DNA reads TGTGCCAGCAGGCCGTGGCGGGAGTGGTACAATGAGCAGTTCTTC.

The CDR3 nucleotides read TGTGCCAGCAGTCCACGCGGGGGAGGGGGGACCTACGAGCAGTACTTC. Translating it yields CASSPRGGGGTYEQYF. The V call is TRBV6-6, the J call TRBJ2-7; D is perhaps TRBD2 (7 bases). Trimming cost V 5 bases and J 2 bases, with 19 bases left between them. CDR1 MNHNY and CDR2 SVGAGI come from the germline V gene (reference sequence). This CDR3 is built from 16 residues.

The chain combines TRBV6-5 with TRBJ2-7; D not resolved. Germline assignment: CDR1 MNHEY and CDR2 SVGAGI. The V gene lost 8 bases and the J gene lost 3 bases, with 11 bases spanning the gap. The CDR3 consists of 12 residues. Here the CDR3 reads CASGPIGYEQYF. CDR3 nucleotides: TGTGCCAGCGGGCCCATTGGCTACGAGCAGTACTTC.

V gene TRBV13 combines with J gene TRBJ1-3; TRBD1 is a possible D gene (6 bases). This CDR3 comprises 14 residues. Trimming removed 2 bases from V and 3 bases from J, with 8 bases in between. Per germline, CDR1 PRHDT and CDR2 FYEKMQ (reference sequence). CDR3 loop: CASSLLGGGNTIYF. The CDR3 region has the DNA TGTGCCAGCAGCTTATTAGGGGGTGGAAACACCATATATTTT. Using reference TRBV13 and TRBJ1-3 for the parts outside the CDR3, the full variable domain is AAGVIQSPRHLIKEKRETATLKCYPIPRHDTVYWYQQGPGQDPQFLISFYEKMQSDKGSIPDRFSAQQFSDYHSELNMSSLELGDSALYFCASSLLGGGNTIYFGEGSWLTVV.

V and J are TRBV2 and TRBJ2-7; 8 bases fit TRBD2. The germline gives CDR1 SNHLY, CDR2 FYNNEI. The V gene end was trimmed by 2 bases and the J gene end by 0 bases; junction bases not matched to a gene: 3. The CDR3 spans 15 residues. The CDR3 DNA follows: TGTGCCAGCAGTGAACAGCGGGGGCCCTCCTACGAGCAGTACTTC. Its protein product is CASSEQRGPSYEQYF.

The V and J genes are TRBV9 and TRBJ1-3; no clear D. The CDR3 is 14 residues long. V lost 0 bases to trimming and J lost 0 bases, with 4 bases between them. Germline V gene lookup returns CDR1 SGDLS and CDR2 YYNGEE. Here the CDR3 DNA reads TGTGCCAGCAGCGTAGGGAGCTCTGGAAACACCATATATTTT. Its translation: CASSVGSSGNTIYF.